The next 3 T cell receptor beta chains were all read from a single sample in a study of technical replicates of blood from several donors. Sequencing used immunoSEQ multiplex PCR; TCRdb keeps in-frame clones, though not all of them. The table lists some 76,000 clones, 95% to 98% of them singletons. The sequenced sample was T cells isolated from PBMCs. These receptors were taken from a human donor in good health.

V and J are TRBV6-5 and TRBJ2-7; 8 bases agree with TRBD1. V lost 4 bases, J lost 4 bases, and 3 bases stayed unmatched. Germline-derived CDR1 and CDR2 are MNHEY and SVGAGI. This CDR3 spans 13 amino acids. The chain's CDR3 is CASSLGTGYEQYF. The CDR3 DNA reads TGTGCCAGCAGTTTGGGGACAGGTTACGAGCAGTACTTC.

The chain employs TRBV18 and TRBJ1-2; no firm D call. The CDR3 contains 13 residues. Per germline, CDR1 KGHSH and CDR2 LQKENI. V was shortened by 3 bases and J by 2 bases, with 7 bases between the two germline ends. CDR3 in amino acids: CASSPGGNYGYTF. For the CDR3, the DNA is TGTGCCAGCTCACCCGGCGGCAACTATGGCTACACCTTC.

The V gene is TRBV15, the J gene TRBJ2-3; 8 bases match TRBD2. This CDR3 contains 14 residues. The germline V gene has CDR1 LNHNV and CDR2 YYDKDF (reference sequence). V dropped 4 bases and J dropped 4; count of bases not matched to a gene: 4. CDR3 amino acids: CATSIAGGPDTQYF. In nucleotides, the CDR3 is TGTGCCACCAGCATCGCGGGAGGCCCAGATACGCAGTATTTT.